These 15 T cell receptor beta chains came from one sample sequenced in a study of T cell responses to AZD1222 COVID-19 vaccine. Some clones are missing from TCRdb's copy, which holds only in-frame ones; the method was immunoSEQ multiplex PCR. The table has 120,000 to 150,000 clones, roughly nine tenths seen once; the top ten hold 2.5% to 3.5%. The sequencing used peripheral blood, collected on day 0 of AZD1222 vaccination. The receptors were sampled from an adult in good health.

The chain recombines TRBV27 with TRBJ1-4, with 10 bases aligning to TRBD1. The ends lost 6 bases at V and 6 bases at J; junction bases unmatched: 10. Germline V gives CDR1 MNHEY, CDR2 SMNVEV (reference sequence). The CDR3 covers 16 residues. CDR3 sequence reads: CASSPSTGTGDEKLFF. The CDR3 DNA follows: TGTGCCAGCAGCCCCAGTACCGGGACAGGGGATGAAAAACTGTTTTTT. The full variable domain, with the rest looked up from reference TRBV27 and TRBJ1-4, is EAQVTQNPRYLITVTGKKLTVTCSQNMNHEYMSWYRQDPGLGLRQIYYSMNVEVTDKGDVPEGYKVSRKEKRNFPLILESPSPNQTSLYFCASSPSTGTGDEKLFFGSGTQLSVL.

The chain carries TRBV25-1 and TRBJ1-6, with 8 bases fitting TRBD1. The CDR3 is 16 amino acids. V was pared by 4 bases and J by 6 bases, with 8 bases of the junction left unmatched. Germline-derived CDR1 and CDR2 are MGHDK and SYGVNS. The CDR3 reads CASSGELQGVNSPLHF. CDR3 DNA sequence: TGTGCCAGCAGTGGGGAGTTACAGGGGGTTAATTCACCCCTCCACTTT.

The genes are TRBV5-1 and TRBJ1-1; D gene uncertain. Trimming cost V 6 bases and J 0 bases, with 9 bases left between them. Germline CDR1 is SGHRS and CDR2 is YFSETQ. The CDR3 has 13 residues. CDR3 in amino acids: CASIQVLNTEAFF. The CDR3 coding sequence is TGCGCCAGCATCCAGGTTCTGAACACTGAAGCTTTCTTT.

As DNA, the CDR3 is TGCGCCAGCGGGACAGGGAGCTCTGGAAACACCATATATTTT. Its translation is CASGTGSSGNTIYF. The chain joins TRBV4-3 to TRBJ1-3, with TRBD1 matching over 9 bases. CDR3 size: 14 residues. Germline V lookup: CDR1 LGHNA, CDR2 YSLEER. Losses at the gene ends were 8 bases for V and 0 bases for J; bases not matched to a gene: 2.

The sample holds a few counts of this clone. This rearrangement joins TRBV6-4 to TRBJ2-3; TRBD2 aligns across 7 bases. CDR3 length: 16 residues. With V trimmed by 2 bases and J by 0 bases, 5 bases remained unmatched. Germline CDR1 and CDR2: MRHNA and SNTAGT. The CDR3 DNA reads TGTGCCAGCAGTGACAGCGTGGGAGGGAGCACAGATACGCAGTATTTT. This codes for CASSDSVGGSTDTQYF.

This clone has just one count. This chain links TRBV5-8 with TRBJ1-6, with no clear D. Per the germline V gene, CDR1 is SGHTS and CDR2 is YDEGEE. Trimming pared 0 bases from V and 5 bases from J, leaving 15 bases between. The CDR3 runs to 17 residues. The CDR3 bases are TGTGCCAGCAGCTTGGGAGGCGGGTTGCGGGATAATTCACCCCTCCACTTT. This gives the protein CASSLGGGLRDNSPLHF.

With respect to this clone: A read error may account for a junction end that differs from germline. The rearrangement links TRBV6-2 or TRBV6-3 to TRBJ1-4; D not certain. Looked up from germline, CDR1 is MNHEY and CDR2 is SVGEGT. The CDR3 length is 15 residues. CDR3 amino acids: CASSYSVAAKEKLFF. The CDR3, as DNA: TGTGCCAGCAGTTACTCGGTGGCAGCTAAGGAAAAACTGTTTTTT.

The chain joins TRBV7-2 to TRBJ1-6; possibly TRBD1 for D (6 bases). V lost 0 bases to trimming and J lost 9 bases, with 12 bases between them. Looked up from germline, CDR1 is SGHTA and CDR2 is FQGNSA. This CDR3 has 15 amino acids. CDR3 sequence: CASSLAAGAFSPLHF. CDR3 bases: TGTGCCAGCAGCTTAGCCGCAGGGGCTTTTTCACCCCTCCACTTT.

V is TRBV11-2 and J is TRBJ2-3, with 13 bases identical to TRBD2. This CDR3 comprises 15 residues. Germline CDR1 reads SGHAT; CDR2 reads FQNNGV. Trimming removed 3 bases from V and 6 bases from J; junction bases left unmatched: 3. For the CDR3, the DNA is TGTGCCAGCAGCTTCAGGACTAGCGGGAGTGATACGCAGTATTTT. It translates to CASSFRTSGSDTQYF.

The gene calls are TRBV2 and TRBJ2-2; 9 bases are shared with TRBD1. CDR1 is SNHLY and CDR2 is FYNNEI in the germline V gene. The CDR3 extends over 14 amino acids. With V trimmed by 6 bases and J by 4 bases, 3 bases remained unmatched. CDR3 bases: TGTGCCAGCAGGGGGACAGGGCGCACCGGGGAGCTGTTTTTT. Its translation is CASRGTGRTGELFF.

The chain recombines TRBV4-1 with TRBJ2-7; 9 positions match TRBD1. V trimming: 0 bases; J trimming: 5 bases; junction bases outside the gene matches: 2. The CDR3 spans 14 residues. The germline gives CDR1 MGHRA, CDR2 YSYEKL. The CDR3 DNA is TGCGCCAGCAGCCAAGAGAGGGACAGGGACGAGCAGTACTTC. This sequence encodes CASSQERDRDEQYF.

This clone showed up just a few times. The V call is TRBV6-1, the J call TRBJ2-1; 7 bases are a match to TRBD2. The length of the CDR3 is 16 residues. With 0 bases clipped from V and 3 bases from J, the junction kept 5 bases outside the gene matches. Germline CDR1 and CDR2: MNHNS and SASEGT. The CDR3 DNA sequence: TGTGCCAGCAGTGAAGCTGACCGGGACTACTACAATGAGCAGTTCTTC. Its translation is CASSEADRDYYNEQFF.

The CDR3 nucleotides read TGTGCCAGCAGGCAGGGACAGAGTAATTCACCCCTCCACTTT. This codes for CASRQGQSNSPLHF. V and J are TRBV3-1 (or the pseudogene TRBV3-2) and TRBJ1-6, with TRBD1 matching over 7 bases. The CDR3 covers 14 residues. CDR1 and CDR2 (germline): LGHDT, YNNKEL (reference sequence). The junction had 5 bases not matched to a gene; V was cut back by 6 bases and J by 6 bases.

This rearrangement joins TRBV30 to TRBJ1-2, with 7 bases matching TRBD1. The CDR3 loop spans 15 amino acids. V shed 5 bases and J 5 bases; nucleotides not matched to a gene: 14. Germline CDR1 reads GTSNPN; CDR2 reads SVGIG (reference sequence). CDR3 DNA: TGTGCCTGGGGCAAACAGGACAGGAATGGTTATGGCTACACCTTC. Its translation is CAWGKQDRNGYGYTF.

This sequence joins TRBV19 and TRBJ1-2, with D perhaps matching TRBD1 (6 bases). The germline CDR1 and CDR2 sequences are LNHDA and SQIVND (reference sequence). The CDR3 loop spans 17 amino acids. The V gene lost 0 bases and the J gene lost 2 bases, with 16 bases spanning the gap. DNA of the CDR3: TGTGCCAGTAGTATAGATTGGTACAGGACAGAAAACTATGGCTACACCTTC. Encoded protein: CASSIDWYRTENYGYTF. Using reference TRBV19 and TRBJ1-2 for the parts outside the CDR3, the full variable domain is DGGITQSPKYLFRKEGQNVTLSCEQNLNHDAMYWYRQDPGQGLRLIYYSQIVNDFQKGDIAEGYSVSREKKESFPLTVTSAQKNPTAFYLCASSIDWYRTENYGYTFGSGTRLTVV.